This T cell receptor beta chain was obtained from a study of Tregs in tolerant kidney transplant recipients. Germline-derived CDR1 and CDR2 are MNHEY and SVGAGI. V was pared by 7 bases and J by 0 bases, with 16 bases between. This CDR3 spans 15 amino acids. Repertoires were generated with immunoSEQ multiplex PCR, while TCRdb's copy carries only in-frame clones and drops some. The sample holds about 240,000 clones, about four fifths seen once. J is TRBJ2-7 and V is TRBV6-5, with a possible D match to TRBD2 (5 bases). This TCR came from a human donor in good health. Sequenced: CD4+ T cells from blood. CDR3 amino acids: CASNHAGSSSYEQYF. The CDR3 region has the DNA TGTGCCAGCAACCACGCGGGCAGCAGCTCCTACGAGCAGTACTTC.